This is a list of T cell receptor beta chains from one sample in a study of T cell responses to AZD1222 COVID-19 vaccine. Measured with immunoSEQ multiplex PCR; TCRdb has only the in-frame clones, and not every one. The table shows fewer than 110,000 clones, with about nine tenths occurring only once. The sequencing here drew on peripheral blood, taken on day 0 of AZD1222 vaccination. The source is an adult in good health. Both conserved end residues are part of each CDR3. Fields, in order: D gene, J gene, V gene, clone size, CDR3 DNA, CDR3 protein. A D gene is named only where the DNA matches it firmly. Part of the rows lack a size; the others show once, few, many or a class for expanded clones.

d_call: NA; j_call: TRBJ1-2; v_call: TRBV7-9; clone_size: once; cdr3_nt: TGTGCCAGCAGCTTAGCGGGTAACTATGGCTACACCTTC; cdr3_aa: CASSLAGNYGYTF
d_call: TRBD1; j_call: TRBJ1-2; v_call: TRBV5-1; clone_size: NA; cdr3_nt: TGCGCCAGCAGCTCCCCGGGACAGGGGTTTGGCTACACCTTC; cdr3_aa: CASSSPGQGFGYTF
d_call: NA; j_call: TRBJ1-6; v_call: TRBV2; clone_size: NA; cdr3_nt: TGTGCCAGCACCGGTGAACTTAATTCACCCCTCCACTTT; cdr3_aa: CASTGELNSPLHF
d_call: NA; j_call: TRBJ1-5; v_call: TRBV28; clone_size: NA; cdr3_nt: TGTGCCAGCAGCAGACGGCTCGTCCAGTATAGCAATCAGCCCCAGCATTTT; cdr3_aa: CASSRRLVQYSNQPQHF
d_call: NA; j_call: TRBJ1-3; v_call: TRBV5-5; clone_size: NA; cdr3_nt: TGTGCCAGTTTTGACAGTGGAAACACCATATATTTT; cdr3_aa: CASFDSGNTIYF
d_call: NA; j_call: TRBJ1-1; v_call: TRBV30; clone_size: NA; cdr3_nt: TGTGCCTGGAACCCGACCCTTGTGAAGACTGAAGCTTTCTTT; cdr3_aa: CAWNPTLVKTEAFF
d_call: NA; j_call: TRBJ2-3; v_call: TRBV9; clone_size: NA; cdr3_nt: TGTGCCAGCAGCCCAAACACAGATACGCAGTATTTT; cdr3_aa: CASSPNTDTQYF
d_call: NA; j_call: TRBJ2-3; v_call: TRBV19; clone_size: NA; cdr3_nt: TGTGCCAGTAGTCCCCCCCGGGCAGAAGAACCAGATACGCAGTATTTT; cdr3_aa: CASSPPRAEEPDTQYF
d_call: TRBD1; j_call: TRBJ1-1; v_call: TRBV3-1/TRBV3-2; clone_size: NA; cdr3_nt: TGTGCCAGCAGCCCCGGACAGGGGGCTGAAGCCTTCTTT; cdr3_aa: CASSPGQGAEAFF
d_call: TRBD2; j_call: TRBJ2-7; v_call: TRBV19; clone_size: NA; cdr3_nt: TGTGCCAGTAGTCCCTGGGGGGGTTACGACGAGCAGTACTTC; cdr3_aa: CASSPWGGYDEQYF
d_call: NA; j_call: TRBJ2-5; v_call: TRBV5-4; clone_size: NA; cdr3_nt: TGTGCCAGCAGCGCGGGTCCCCCAGAGATCCAGTACTTC; cdr3_aa: CASSAGPPEIQYF
d_call: TRBD1; j_call: TRBJ1-3; v_call: TRBV29-1; clone_size: once; cdr3_nt: TGCAGCGTGAGGACAGGGACAAACACCATATATTTT; cdr3_aa: CSVRTGTNTIYF